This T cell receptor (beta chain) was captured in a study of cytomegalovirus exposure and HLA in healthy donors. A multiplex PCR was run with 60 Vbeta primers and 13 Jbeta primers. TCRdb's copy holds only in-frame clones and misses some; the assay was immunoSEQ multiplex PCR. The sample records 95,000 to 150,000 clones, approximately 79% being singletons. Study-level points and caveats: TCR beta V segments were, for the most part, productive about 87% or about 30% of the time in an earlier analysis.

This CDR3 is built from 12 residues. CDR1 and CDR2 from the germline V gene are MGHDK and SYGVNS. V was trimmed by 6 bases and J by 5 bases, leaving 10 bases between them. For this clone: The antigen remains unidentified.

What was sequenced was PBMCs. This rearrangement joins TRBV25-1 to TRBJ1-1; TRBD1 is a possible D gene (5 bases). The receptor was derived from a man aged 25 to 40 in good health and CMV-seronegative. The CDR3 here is CASSRGRTEAFF. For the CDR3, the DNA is TGTGCCAGCAGCCGGGGGAGGACTGAAGCTTTCTTT.